This record looks at one TCR beta chain sequence and its context. The antigen remains unidentified. This specimen comes from a study of T cells after yellow fever vaccination. Study-wide results and limits: In FACS-sorted repertoires, abundant clonotypes from the bulk population could appear as contaminants. Most primary-vaccination clones reappeared after the booster (just under 98% CD4, roughly 88% CD8). A weaker secondary response peaked on day 5, the primary on day 15.

TCRdb re-called the 5' RACE reads through MiXCR, storing one row per CDR3 protein. The table has 500,000 to 700,000 distinct CDR3 sequences, 15% to 20% seen once. With 5 bases removed from V and 7 bases from J, the gap between germline ends came to 21 bases. Looked up from germline, CDR1 is SGHTA and CDR2 is FQGNSA. This CDR3 region has 16 residues. This TCR derives from a man younger than 40 who received the YFV17D yellow fever vaccine. The sample consisted of PBMCs, taken 15 days after the yellow fever booster vaccination. The V and J genes are TRBV7-2 and TRBJ2-1; D assignment may be TRBD1 or TRBD2 (5 bases each). CDR3 nucleotides: TGTGCCAGCAGCAAGACCGGGACCTCGATAAGAAATGAGCAGTTCTTC. Protein sequence: CASSKTGTSIRNEQFF.